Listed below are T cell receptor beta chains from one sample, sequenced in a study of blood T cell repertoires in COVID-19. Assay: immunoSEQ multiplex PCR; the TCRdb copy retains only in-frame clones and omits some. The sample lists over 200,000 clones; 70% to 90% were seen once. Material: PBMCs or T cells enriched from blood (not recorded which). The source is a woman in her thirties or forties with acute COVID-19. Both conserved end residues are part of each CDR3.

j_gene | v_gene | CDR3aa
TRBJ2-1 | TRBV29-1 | CSVDEGRDEQFF
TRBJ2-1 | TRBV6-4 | CATRQGASYNEQFF
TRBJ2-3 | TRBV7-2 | CASSLVSGGATDTQYF
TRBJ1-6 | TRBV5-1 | CASSLMDRATINSPLHF
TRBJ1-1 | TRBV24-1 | CATSETPGARAFF
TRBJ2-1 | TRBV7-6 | CASSPQTRDLNNEQFF
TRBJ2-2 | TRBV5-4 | CASSGSGGNTGELFF
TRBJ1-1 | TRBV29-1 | CSLGQALTGTEAFF
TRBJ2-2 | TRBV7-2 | CASSLVRDTGELFF
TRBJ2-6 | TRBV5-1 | CASSFPNGGANVLTF
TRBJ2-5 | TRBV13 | CASSPAGGGAVTQYF
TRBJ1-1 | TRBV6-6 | CASRRTGTGARNTEAFF
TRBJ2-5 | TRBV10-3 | CAISESTGVSETQYF
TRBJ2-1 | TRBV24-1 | CATSAVLGLGAEQFF
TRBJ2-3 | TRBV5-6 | CASSLNQRDTQYF
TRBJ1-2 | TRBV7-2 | CASSPSGQGFSRYYGYTF
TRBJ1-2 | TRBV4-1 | CASSQDRGTGGEFGGYTF
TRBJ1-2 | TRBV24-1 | CATSANPGEANYGYTF
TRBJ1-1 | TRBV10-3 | CAISEWEQNTEAFF
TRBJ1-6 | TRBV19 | CASSEHVGNSPLHF
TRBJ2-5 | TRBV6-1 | CASSESSLDRAGETQYF
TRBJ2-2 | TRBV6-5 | CASSYVSSANTGELFF
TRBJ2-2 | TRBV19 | CATNRGAGTGELFF
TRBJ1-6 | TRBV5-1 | CASSLGGQQNSPLHF
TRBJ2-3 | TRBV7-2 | CASSFTQLAGRTDTQYF
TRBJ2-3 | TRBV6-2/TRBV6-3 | CASSYGGGLPDTQYF
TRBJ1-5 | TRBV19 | CASSLLTGPQHF
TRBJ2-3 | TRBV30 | CAWQGAADTQYF
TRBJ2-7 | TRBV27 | CASSLRQGVSYEQYF
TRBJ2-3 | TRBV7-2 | CASSLNSGSGADTQYF
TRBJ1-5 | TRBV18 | CASSQTGVGSQPQHF
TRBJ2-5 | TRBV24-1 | CATSGYAEWETQYF
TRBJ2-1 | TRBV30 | CAWVDSSSYNEQFF
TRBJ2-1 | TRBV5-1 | CASSLRGDEQFF
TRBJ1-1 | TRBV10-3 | CATGQANTEAFF
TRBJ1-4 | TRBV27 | CASSFYGSNEKLFF
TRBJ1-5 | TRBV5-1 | CASSATGGLGQPQHF
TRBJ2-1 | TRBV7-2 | CASLRLAGGLSSYNEQFF
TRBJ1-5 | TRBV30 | CAWSPTDSNQPQHF
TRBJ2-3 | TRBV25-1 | CASSVPSSGRGDTQYF
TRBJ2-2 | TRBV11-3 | CASSPIRLAGLTGELFF
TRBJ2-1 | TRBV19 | CASSRGPPGLAGGQGEQFF
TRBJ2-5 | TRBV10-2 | CASSDVLGGGSETQYF
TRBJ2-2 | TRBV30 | CAWSAGGGQSGTGELFF
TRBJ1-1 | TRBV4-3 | CASSRSQGDTEAFF
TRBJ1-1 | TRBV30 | CAWSAETGLLNTEAFF